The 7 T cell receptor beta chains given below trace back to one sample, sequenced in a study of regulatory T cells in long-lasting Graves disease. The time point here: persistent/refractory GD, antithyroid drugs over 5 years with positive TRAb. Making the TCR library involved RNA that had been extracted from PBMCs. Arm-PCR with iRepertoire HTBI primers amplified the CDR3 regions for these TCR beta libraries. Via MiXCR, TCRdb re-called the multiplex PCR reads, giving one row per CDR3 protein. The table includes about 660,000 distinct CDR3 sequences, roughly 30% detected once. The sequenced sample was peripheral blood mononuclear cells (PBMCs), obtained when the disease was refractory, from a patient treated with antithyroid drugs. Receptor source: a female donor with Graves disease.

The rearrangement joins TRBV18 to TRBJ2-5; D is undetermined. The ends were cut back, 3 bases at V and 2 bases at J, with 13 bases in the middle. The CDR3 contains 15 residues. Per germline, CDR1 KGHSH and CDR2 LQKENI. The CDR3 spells CASSPTISLQETQYF. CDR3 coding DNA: TGTGCCAGCTCACCGACGATTTCGCTACAAGAGACCCAGTACTTC.

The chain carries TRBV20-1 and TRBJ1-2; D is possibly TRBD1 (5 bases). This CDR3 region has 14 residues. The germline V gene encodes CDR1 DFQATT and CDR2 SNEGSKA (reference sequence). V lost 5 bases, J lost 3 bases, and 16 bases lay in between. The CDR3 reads CSAESGPDDYGYTF. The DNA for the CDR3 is TGCAGTGCTGAGTCAGGGCCAGACGACTATGGCTACACCTTC.

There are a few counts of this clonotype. CDR3 protein: CASSSQGEYGYTF. As DNA, the CDR3 is TGTGCCAGCAGTTCTCAGGGGGAATATGGCTACACCTTC. This chain joins TRBV6-2 or TRBV6-3 and TRBJ1-2, with 7 bases matching TRBD1. CDR3 size: 13 residues. Germline values: CDR1 MNHEY, CDR2 SVGEGT. The ends lost 4 bases at V and 5 bases at J; junction bases unmatched: 4.

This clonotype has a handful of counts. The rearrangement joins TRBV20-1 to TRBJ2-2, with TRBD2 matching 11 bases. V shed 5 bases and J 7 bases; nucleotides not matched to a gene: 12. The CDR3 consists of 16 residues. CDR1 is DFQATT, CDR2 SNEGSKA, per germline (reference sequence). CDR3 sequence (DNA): TGCAGTGCTCGACTAGCGGGATCCCCTAGGGTCGGGGAGCTGTTTTTT. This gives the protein CSARLAGSPRVGELFF.

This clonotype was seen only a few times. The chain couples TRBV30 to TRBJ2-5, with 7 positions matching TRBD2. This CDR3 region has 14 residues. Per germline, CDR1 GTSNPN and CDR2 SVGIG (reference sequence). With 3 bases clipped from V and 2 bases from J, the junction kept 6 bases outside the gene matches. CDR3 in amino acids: CAWSPGLRQETQYF. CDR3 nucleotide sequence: TGTGCCTGGAGCCCGGGACTACGGCAAGAGACCCAGTACTTC.

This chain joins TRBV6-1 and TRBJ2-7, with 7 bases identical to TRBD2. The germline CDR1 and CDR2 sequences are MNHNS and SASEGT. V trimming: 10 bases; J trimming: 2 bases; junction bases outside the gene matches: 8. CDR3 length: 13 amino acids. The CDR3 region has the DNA TGTGCCACCCATAGCGGGCCCCCCTACGAGCAGTACTTC. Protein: CATHSGPPYEQYF.

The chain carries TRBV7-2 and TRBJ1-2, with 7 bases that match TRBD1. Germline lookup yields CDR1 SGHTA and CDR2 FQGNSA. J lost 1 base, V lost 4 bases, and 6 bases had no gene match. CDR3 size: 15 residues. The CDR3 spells CASSSGTDYNYGYTF. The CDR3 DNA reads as TGTGCCAGCAGCTCCGGGACAGACTATAACTATGGCTACACCTTC.